What follows are 12 T cell receptor beta chains derived from one specimen sequenced in a study of CD8+CD57+ T cells in acquired aplastic anemia. Profiling of TCR beta VDJ combinations and CDR3 sequences used genomic DNA as template. TCRdb called the reads again in MiXCR, with one record for every CDR3 protein. This table holds roughly 40,000 distinct CDR3 sequences, approximately 71% found once. Sequenced input: sorted CD4+, CD8+, or CD8+CD57+ T cells (not recorded which) from PBMCs. The origin of the receptors is a human donor in good health, serving as a control.

This clonotype was found many times. This chain uses TRBV12-3 or TRBV12-4 with TRBJ2-2; D remains ambiguous. V lost 3 bases and J 1 base, leaving 9 bases between the germline ends. This CDR3 is built from 15 residues. DNA of the CDR3: TGTGCCAGCAGTTTGGGTCCCATGAACACCGGGGAGCTGTTTTTT. Amino acid sequence: CASSLGPMNTGELFF.

This clonotype has at least ten counts. For the CDR3, the DNA is TGTGCCAGCAGCTTAGGAGCTGGGGCCACTGAAGCTTTCTTT. Protein product: CASSLGAGATEAFF. This sequence joins TRBV7-6 and TRBJ1-1; D is perhaps TRBD1 (5 bases). The V gene's germline CDR1 is SGHVS and CDR2 FNYEAQ. Trimming cost V 1 base and J 4 bases, with 10 bases left between them. CDR3 length equals 14 residues.

This clonotype was counted a few times. A junction end diverges from the germline sequence, so it may reflect a read error. The V call is TRBV6-1, the J call TRBJ1-6; D unresolved. The CDR3 totals 15 residues. Germline CDR1 MNHNS, CDR2 SASEGT. The CDR3 reads CTSSQKGIWYSPLRF. In nucleotides, the CDR3 is TGTACCAGCAGTCAGAAGGGAATATGGTATTCACCCCTCCGCTTT.

This clonotype was observed at least ten times. The chain joins TRBV27 to TRBJ1-6; D is unclear. The CDR3 consists of 12 residues. Looked up from germline, CDR1 is MNHEY and CDR2 is SMNVEV (reference sequence). The germline V and J ends were trimmed by 5 bases and 3 bases, with 2 bases remaining between them. The CDR3 is CASSGYNSPLHF. In DNA, the CDR3 is TGTGCCAGCAGTGGCTATAATTCACCCCTCCACTTT.

Here the CDR3 reads CASSLQAIAAQPQHF. The CDR3 DNA reads as TGTGCCAGCAGTTTGCAGGCCATCGCGGCCCAGCCCCAGCATTTT. The gene calls are TRBV6-5 and TRBJ1-5; no reliable D call. The CDR3 is 15 residues long. The V and J ends lost 4 bases and 7 bases respectively, with 17 bases between them. Germline lookup yields CDR1 MNHEY and CDR2 SVGAGI.

Comment on this clonotype: Given the absence of the conserved phenylalanine or tryptophan at the CDR3 end, a read error is likely. The chain's CDR3 is CASSYEGTNQPQHL. As DNA, the CDR3 is TGTGCCAGCAGTTACGAGGGCACTAACCAGCCCCAGCATCTT. This chain connects TRBV6-5 to TRBJ1-5, with unresolved D. This CDR3 has 14 amino acids. Trimming shortened V by 2 bases and J by 7 bases, and 12 bases separated the two germline ends. Germline loops: CDR1 MNHEY, CDR2 SVGAGI.

This chain links TRBV15 with TRBJ1-6; D perhaps matches TRBD1 (5 bases). The CDR3 spans 13 residues. Trimming cost V 0 bases and J 11 bases, with 8 bases left between them. Germline V gives CDR1 LNHNV, CDR2 YYDKDF (reference sequence). This CDR3 reads CATSRDPGPPLHF. In nucleotides, the CDR3 is TGTGCCACCAGCAGAGATCCGGGGCCACCCCTCCACTTT. The variable domain in full, completed from reference TRBV15 and TRBJ1-6, reads DAMVIQNPRYQVTQFGKPVTLSCSQTLNHNVMYWYQQKSSQAPKLLFHYYDKDFNNEADTPDNFQSRRPNTSFCFLDIRSPGLGDTAMYLCATSRDPGPPLHFGNGTRLTVT.

This chain links TRBV2 with TRBJ2-5, with unresolved D. Trimming took 2 bases from V and 3 from J, leaving 7 bases between them. Per germline, CDR1 SNHLY and CDR2 FYNNEI. CDR3 length: 13 amino acids. CDR3 region: CASSETTEETQYF. CDR3 coding DNA: TGTGCCAGCAGTGAAACCACAGAAGAGACCCAGTACTTC. The full variable domain, its missing parts supplied by reference TRBV2 and TRBJ2-5, is EPEVTQTPSHQVTQMGQEVILRCVPISNHLYFYWYRQILGQKVEFLVSFYNNEISEKSEIFDDQFSVERPDGSNFTLKIRSTKLEDSAMYFCASSETTEETQYFGPGTRLLVL.

In its sample, this clonotype ranks as medium-sized. The chain links TRBV10-3 to TRBJ2-1; 9 positions match TRBD1. The CDR3 runs to 15 residues. V lost 6 bases and J lost 6; bases outside the gene matches: 9. The germline V gene encodes CDR1 ENHRY and CDR2 SYGVKD. The CDR3 bases are TGTGCCATCAGGGCCGGGACAGGGCTTTTCAATGAGCAGTTCTTC. Amino acid sequence: CAIRAGTGLFNEQFF.

The chain combines TRBV20-1 with TRBJ1-6; a weak D match, TRBD1 (6 bases). V lost 6 bases, J lost 4 bases, and 10 bases lay in between. Germline-derived CDR1 and CDR2 are DFQATT and SNEGSKA (reference sequence). CDR3 size: 13 residues. CDR3 loop: CSAGRGYNSPLHF. Here the CDR3 DNA reads TGCAGTGCCGGGAGGGGGTATAATTCACCCCTCCACTTT.

The chain joins TRBV7-2 to TRBJ1-6; D call uncertain. CDR1 and CDR2 (germline): SGHTA, FQGNSA. V lost 5 bases and J lost 10, with 12 bases in between. The CDR3 sequence is 13 residues long. As DNA, the CDR3 is TGTGCCAGCAGCGCCACAATGGGATCACCCCTCCACTTT. Translating gives CASSATMGSPLHF.

The CDR3 coding sequence is TGTGCCAGCAGTGACGGAGCCGCAGATACGCAGTATTTT. This gives the protein CASSDGAADTQYF. The J gene is TRBJ2-3, the V gene TRBV25-1; D gene ambiguous. The CDR3 sequence is 13 residues long. With 3 bases removed from V and 4 bases from J, the gap between germline ends came to 8 bases. Per germline, CDR1 MGHDK and CDR2 SYGVNS.